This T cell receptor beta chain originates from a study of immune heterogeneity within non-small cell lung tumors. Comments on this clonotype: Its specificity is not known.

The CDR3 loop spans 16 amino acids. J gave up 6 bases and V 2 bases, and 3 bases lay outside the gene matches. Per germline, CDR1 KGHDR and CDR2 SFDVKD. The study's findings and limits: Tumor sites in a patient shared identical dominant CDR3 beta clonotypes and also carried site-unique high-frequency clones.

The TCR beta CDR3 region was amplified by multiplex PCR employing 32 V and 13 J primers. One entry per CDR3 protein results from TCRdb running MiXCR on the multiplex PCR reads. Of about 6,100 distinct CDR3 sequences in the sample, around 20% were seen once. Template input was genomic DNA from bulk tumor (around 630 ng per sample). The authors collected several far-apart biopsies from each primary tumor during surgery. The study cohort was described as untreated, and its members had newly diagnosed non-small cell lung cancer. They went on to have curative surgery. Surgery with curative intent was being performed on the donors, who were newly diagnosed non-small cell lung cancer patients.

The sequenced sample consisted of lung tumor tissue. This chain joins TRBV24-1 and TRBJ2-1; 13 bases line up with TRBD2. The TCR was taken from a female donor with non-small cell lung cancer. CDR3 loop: CATSDWTSGSINEQFF. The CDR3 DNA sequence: TGTGCCACCAGTGATTGGACTAGCGGGAGTATCAATGAGCAGTTCTTC.